These T cell receptor beta chains were read from a single sample in a study of OX40 agonist ivuxolimab in advanced cancers. Measured with immunoSEQ multiplex PCR; TCRdb has only the in-frame clones, and not every one. The sample yields some 16,000 clones, 82% seen once. The sample consisted of CD4+ or CD8+ T cells sorted from blood, taken in a trial of the OX40 agonist ivuxolimab. All receptors derive from an adult with an advanced solid tumor such as melanoma, head and neck, liver or kidney cancer. The CDR3 runs from the conserved cysteine through the conserved F or W. D genes are given only for firm matches. Clone size is given for some rows only: seen once, a few or many times, or a class if the clone is expanded.

V gene	clone size	D gene	J gene	CDR3 DNA	CDR3 protein
TRBV30	NA	NA	TRBJ1-3	TGTGCCTGGAGTGTTGCGTCCTATTACAGAAACACCATATATTTT	CAWSVASYYRNTIYF
TRBV25-1	NA	TRBD1	TRBJ2-2	TGTGCCAGCAGTGAATCCGGACAGGTCACCGGGGAGCTGTTTTTT	CASSESGQVTGELFF
TRBV28	once	TRBD1	TRBJ1-4	TGTGCCAGCAGCCCCACCGGGACAGTTGATGAAAAACTGTTTTTT	CASSPTGTVDEKLFF
TRBV7-9	NA	NA	TRBJ2-3	TGTGCCAGCAGCTCGACAGGACGGGCGGATACGCAGTATTTT	CASSSTGRADTQYF
TRBV7-2	NA	NA	TRBJ1-3	TGTGCCAGCAGCTTAAGACTGAGCTCTGGAAACACCATATATTTT	CASSLRLSSGNTIYF
TRBV5-1	NA	TRBD1	TRBJ1-1	TGCGCCAGCAGCTTAGGGGACAGCCGGGAGGGGGAAGCTTTCTTT	CASSLGDSREGEAFF
TRBV27	NA	TRBD1	TRBJ1-4	TGTGCCAGCAGGCCGGGACAGGAGAAAAAACTGTTTTTT	CASRPGQEKKLFF
TRBV27	NA	TRBD2	TRBJ2-7	TGTGCCAGCAGTTTTTTTGCGGGAGACGAGCAGTACTTC	CASSFFAGDEQYF
TRBV11-2	NA	NA	TRBJ2-1	TGTGCCAGCACCGGACTCAATGAGCAGTTCTTC	CASTGLNEQFF
TRBV13	NA	NA	TRBJ1-1	TGTGCCAGCAGCTCTACGGGACAAGGGAACACTGAAGCTTTCTTT	CASSSTGQGNTEAFF
TRBV5-3	NA	TRBD1	TRBJ1-1	TGTGCCAGCAGCCCAAACAGGGGCGACACTGAAGCTTTCTTT	CASSPNRGDTEAFF
TRBV7-3	NA	NA	TRBJ2-1	TGTGCCAGCAGCTTAAAGGGCAGTTATGAGCAGTTCTTC	CASSLKGSYEQFF
TRBV19	NA	TRBD1	TRBJ1-5	TGTGCCAGTAGTATAGCCACCACCGGGACAGGGCGAAGTCAGCCCCAGCATTTT	CASSIATTGTGRSQPQHF
TRBV28	NA	TRBD2	TRBJ2-1	TGTGCCACAGTGAGCGGGGCCCTAAATGAGCAGTTCTTC	CATVSGALNEQFF
TRBV18	NA	TRBD2	TRBJ2-7	TGTGCCAGCTCACCCGGGACTAGAGGCGAGCAGTACTTC	CASSPGTRGEQYF
TRBV6-5	NA	NA	TRBJ2-1	TGTGCCAGCAGTTACCTGTCGGGAAATGAGCAGTTCTTC	CASSYLSGNEQFF
TRBV7-6	few	TRBD1	TRBJ2-3	TGTGCCAGCAGCTTAGGCGGACAGGGCACAGATACGCAGTATTTT	CASSLGGQGTDTQYF
TRBV19	NA	NA	TRBJ2-1	TGTGCCAGTAGTAAGAGCGGGACGACAGGAAATGAGCAGTTCTTC	CASSKSGTTGNEQFF
TRBV7-8	NA	NA	TRBJ1-6	TGTGCCAGCAGCTTAAGGGTTTCGGTCGATAATTCACCCCTCCACTTT	CASSLRVSVDNSPLHF
TRBV10-2	NA	NA	TRBJ2-7	TGCGCCAGCAGTGAGTCGATTCGTGCAGACGATTTC	CASSESIRADDF
TRBV27	NA	NA	TRBJ2-3	TGTGCCAGCAGTTCCCGAGGGCCATCTAGCACAGATACGCAGTATTTT	CASSSRGPSSTDTQYF
TRBV4-3	few	TRBD2	TRBJ2-7	TGCGCCAGCAGCGCTCATAGCGGGTACGAGCAGTACTTC	CASSAHSGYEQYF
TRBV10-3	NA	TRBD2	TRBJ2-7	TGTGCCATCAGTGCGACTAGCGGGAGCTCCTACGAGCAGTACTTC	CAISATSGSSYEQYF
TRBV7-6	NA	TRBD1	TRBJ2-1	TGTGCCAGCAGCCTAGGGGGCAGGGGATCCTACAATGAGCAGTTCTTC	CASSLGGRGSYNEQFF
TRBV4-3	NA	TRBD2	TRBJ2-7	TGCGCCAGCAGCCCAACCGGGCTGGGTAGCGGGGACTACGAGCAGTACTTC	CASSPTGLGSGDYEQYF
TRBV6-5	NA	NA	TRBJ2-1	TGTGCCAGCAGTTCTGCGTCAATCGAGCAGTTCTTC	CASSSASIEQFF
TRBV9	NA	TRBD2	TRBJ2-1	TGTGCCAGCAGCGTCCGACTAGCGGGAGTTAATGAGCAGTTCTTC	CASSVRLAGVNEQFF